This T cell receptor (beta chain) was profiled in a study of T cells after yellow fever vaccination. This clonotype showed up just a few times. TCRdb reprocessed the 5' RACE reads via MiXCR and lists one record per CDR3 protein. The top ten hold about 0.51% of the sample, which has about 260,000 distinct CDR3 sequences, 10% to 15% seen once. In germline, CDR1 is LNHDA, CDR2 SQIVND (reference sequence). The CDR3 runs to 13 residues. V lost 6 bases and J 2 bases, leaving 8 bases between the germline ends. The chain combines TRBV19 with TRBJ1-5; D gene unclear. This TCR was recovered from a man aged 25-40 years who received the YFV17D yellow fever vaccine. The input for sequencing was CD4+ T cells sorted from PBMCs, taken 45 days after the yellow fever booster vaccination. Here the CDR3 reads CASRTRGNQPQHF. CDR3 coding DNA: TGTGCCAGTAGAACCCGGGGCAATCAGCCCCAGCATTTT.